These T cell receptor beta chains were read from a single sample in a study of blood T cell repertoires in COVID-19. Some clones are missing from TCRdb's copy, which holds only in-frame ones; the method was immunoSEQ multiplex PCR. This repertoire shows roughly 200,000 clones, approximately 75% found once; its top ten account for around 9%. Specimen: PBMCs or T cells enriched from blood (not recorded which). The receptors shown here come from a man aged 40-49 years who had recovered from COVID-19. Both conserved end residues are part of each CDR3. Clone size is stated in some rows and not others, as once, few, many or a class when expanded.

j_call: TRBJ2-2; v_call: TRBV12-5; clone_size: once; cdr3_aa: CASGLVHGQGLYTGELFF
j_call: TRBJ2-7; v_call: TRBV6-5; clone_size: few; cdr3_aa: CASSPTTARYEQYF
j_call: TRBJ1-6; v_call: TRBV19; clone_size: NA; cdr3_aa: CASTINNGGSPLHF
j_call: TRBJ1-1; v_call: TRBV3-1/TRBV3-2; clone_size: NA; cdr3_aa: CASSHPGATEAFF
j_call: TRBJ2-1; v_call: TRBV5-5; clone_size: NA; cdr3_aa: CASSLGTSGYEQFF
j_call: TRBJ1-2; v_call: TRBV6-6; clone_size: NA; cdr3_aa: CASTASSGLYGYTF
j_call: TRBJ2-7; v_call: TRBV5-1; clone_size: NA; cdr3_aa: CASSLEGRGLAGGRGEQYF
j_call: TRBJ2-7; v_call: TRBV4-1; clone_size: NA; cdr3_aa: CASSPVVAGGAYEQYF
j_call: TRBJ2-2; v_call: TRBV5-1; clone_size: NA; cdr3_aa: CASSWGQGTGELFF
j_call: TRBJ2-1; v_call: TRBV5-4; clone_size: NA; cdr3_aa: CASRPGGAGFYNEQFF
j_call: TRBJ2-1; v_call: TRBV10-3; clone_size: once; cdr3_aa: CAISLDRGDYNEQFF
j_call: TRBJ2-5; v_call: TRBV15; clone_size: NA; cdr3_aa: CATSGGLQETQYF
j_call: TRBJ2-7; v_call: TRBV12-5; clone_size: NA; cdr3_aa: CASGFGGSYEQYF
j_call: TRBJ1-4; v_call: TRBV7-2; clone_size: NA; cdr3_aa: CASSRGPLTNEKLFF
j_call: TRBJ1-1; v_call: TRBV5-1; clone_size: NA; cdr3_aa: CASTPPGLFNTEAFF
j_call: TRBJ2-7; v_call: TRBV6-2/TRBV6-3; clone_size: NA; cdr3_aa: CASSETGGLYEQYF
j_call: TRBJ1-2; v_call: TRBV6-5; clone_size: NA; cdr3_aa: CASSLTGFYGYTF
j_call: TRBJ2-1; v_call: TRBV7-9; clone_size: NA; cdr3_aa: CASSRGGGRGDEQFF
j_call: TRBJ2-2; v_call: TRBV19; clone_size: NA; cdr3_aa: CASRTTGYTGELFF
j_call: TRBJ2-5; v_call: TRBV5-4; clone_size: NA; cdr3_aa: CASSYSYTGTAQETQYF
j_call: TRBJ1-1; v_call: TRBV28; clone_size: NA; cdr3_aa: CASSAPPGHPYTEAFF
j_call: TRBJ2-3; v_call: TRBV5-1; clone_size: NA; cdr3_aa: CASRPQGLFLDTQYF
j_call: TRBJ2-3; v_call: TRBV4-2; clone_size: once; cdr3_aa: CASSLGQGPGGDTQYF
j_call: TRBJ2-3; v_call: TRBV27; clone_size: NA; cdr3_aa: CASSPNTDTQYF
j_call: TRBJ1-4; v_call: TRBV11-2; clone_size: few; cdr3_aa: CASGQGLGHEKLFF
j_call: TRBJ2-7; v_call: TRBV18; clone_size: NA; cdr3_aa: CASSLTSIQGTYEQYF
j_call: TRBJ1-6; v_call: TRBV5-1; clone_size: NA; cdr3_aa: CASSSDRETTYNSPLHF
j_call: TRBJ2-3; v_call: TRBV2; clone_size: NA; cdr3_aa: CASRLAGQSTDTQYF
j_call: TRBJ2-3; v_call: TRBV30; clone_size: NA; cdr3_aa: CAWSVGNSGKGDTQYF
j_call: TRBJ1-4; v_call: TRBV21-1; clone_size: NA; cdr3_aa: CASSKGDPTETRNEKLFF
j_call: TRBJ1-1; v_call: TRBV9; clone_size: NA; cdr3_aa: CASSRDRGRETEAFF
j_call: TRBJ1-5; v_call: TRBV2; clone_size: NA; cdr3_aa: CASSETGTPNQPQHF
j_call: TRBJ2-2; v_call: TRBV29-1; clone_size: few; cdr3_aa: CSVASGENTGELFF
j_call: TRBJ2-7; v_call: TRBV6-5; clone_size: NA; cdr3_aa: CASSPRQGGSYEQYF
j_call: TRBJ1-5; v_call: TRBV11-2; clone_size: NA; cdr3_aa: CASSSRQNNQPQHF
j_call: TRBJ2-3; v_call: TRBV7-8; clone_size: NA; cdr3_aa: CASSFRLAGGQDTQYF
j_call: TRBJ2-7; v_call: TRBV5-1; clone_size: NA; cdr3_aa: CASSLFGTGGTEQYF
j_call: TRBJ1-1; v_call: TRBV20-1; clone_size: NA; cdr3_aa: CSSGTSAEAFF
j_call: TRBJ1-1; v_call: TRBV3-1/TRBV3-2; clone_size: NA; cdr3_aa: CASSHGTANAEAFF
j_call: TRBJ2-1; v_call: TRBV5-1; clone_size: NA; cdr3_aa: CASREIGQAYNEQFF
j_call: TRBJ1-1; v_call: TRBV6-5; clone_size: NA; cdr3_aa: CASHKGEIMNTEAFF
j_call: TRBJ1-4; v_call: TRBV5-5; clone_size: NA; cdr3_aa: CASSGTGGRNEKLFF
j_call: TRBJ1-1; v_call: TRBV4-2; clone_size: NA; cdr3_aa: CASSQDSSTGEAFF
j_call: TRBJ1-2; v_call: TRBV11-2; clone_size: NA; cdr3_aa: CASSQGGFSYGYTF
j_call: TRBJ1-3; v_call: TRBV25-1; clone_size: many; cdr3_aa: CASRADRLGNTIYF
j_call: TRBJ1-6; v_call: TRBV5-1; clone_size: NA; cdr3_aa: CASSLVSDRGNSPLHF
j_call: TRBJ1-1; v_call: TRBV5-1; clone_size: NA; cdr3_aa: CASSLAGTGLNTEAFF
j_call: TRBJ1-5; v_call: TRBV7-8; clone_size: NA; cdr3_aa: CASSLAQQGQPQHF
j_call: TRBJ2-7; v_call: TRBV7-9; clone_size: few; cdr3_aa: CASSLRGGVGSSYEQYF
j_call: TRBJ1-2; v_call: TRBV28; clone_size: NA; cdr3_aa: CASSTPGGGKDGYTF
j_call: TRBJ2-7; v_call: TRBV27; clone_size: NA; cdr3_aa: CASSWDSAYEQYF
j_call: TRBJ2-3; v_call: TRBV3-1/TRBV3-2; clone_size: NA; cdr3_aa: CASSSTAGSTDTQYF
j_call: TRBJ2-2; v_call: TRBV25-1; clone_size: NA; cdr3_aa: CASSELAGRTGELFF
j_call: TRBJ1-1; v_call: TRBV6-6; clone_size: NA; cdr3_aa: CASSYEVYTEAFF
j_call: TRBJ2-1; v_call: TRBV12-3/TRBV12-4; clone_size: NA; cdr3_aa: CASKLGGGNEQFF
j_call: TRBJ2-5; v_call: TRBV27; clone_size: NA; cdr3_aa: CASSRQGGETQYF
j_call: TRBJ2-2; v_call: TRBV4-2; clone_size: NA; cdr3_aa: CASSDLGQGRLTGELFF
j_call: TRBJ2-1; v_call: TRBV19; clone_size: NA; cdr3_aa: CASSIGWGSNNEQFF
j_call: TRBJ1-2; v_call: TRBV2; clone_size: NA; cdr3_aa: CAKETSLAGYGYTF
j_call: TRBJ1-2; v_call: TRBV7-9; clone_size: NA; cdr3_aa: CASRVDRAEGTNYGYTF